This TCR beta chain is from a study of OX40 agonist ivuxolimab in advanced cancers. Germline CDR1 LNHDA, CDR2 SQIVND (reference sequence). Trimming cost V 3 bases and J 3 bases, with 9 bases left between them. The CDR3 runs to 14 residues. Using immunoSEQ multiplex PCR, the repertoire was profiled, and TCRdb retains in-frame clones only, with some absent. The sample includes about 18,000 clones, around two thirds of them seen just once. This clone was picked up a small number of times. Its antigen is undetermined. This specimen includes other DNA sequences encoding the same CDR3. The investigators sampled blood at baseline, at cycle 4 day 1, and at cycle 7 day 1. Findings and limits, study-wide: In a subset of nonresponders, normalized T-cell clonal expansion was also low.

The TCR originated in an adult with an advanced solid tumor such as melanoma, head and neck, liver or kidney cancer. This specimen consisted of CD4+ or CD8+ T cells sorted from blood, obtained in a trial of the OX40 agonist ivuxolimab. The rearrangement joins TRBV19 to TRBJ2-1; no clear D. Here the CDR3 DNA reads TGTGCCAGTAGTATGGGGTATGACTACAATGAGCAGTTCTTC. Protein: CASSMGYDYNEQFF.